One and the same sample provided the 11 T cell receptor beta chains below, sequenced in a study of blood T cells in healthy people across ages. It was with a sample-barcoded 5' primer and a J-beta primer mix that a second PCR of roughly 7 to 12 cycles was run. TCRdb passed the 5' RACE reads through MiXCR, listing each CDR3 protein once. The repertoire includes about 630,000 distinct CDR3 sequences, around 20% of them detected once, and roughly 3.9% sits in the top ten. Source material: blood. Source of these receptors: a man between 65 and 80 years old in good health.

This chain uses TRBV11-1 with TRBJ2-6; 7 positions match TRBD1. V lost 5 bases and J lost 0; bases outside the gene matches: 7. Per the germline V gene, CDR1 is SGHAT and CDR2 is FQDESV (reference sequence). The CDR3 runs 17 residues. In DNA, the CDR3 is TGTGCCAGCAGCCGGACAGGTGTCTACTCTGGGGCCAACGTCCTGACTTTC. This sequence encodes CASSRTGVYSGANVLTF.

The chain has TRBV7-8 and TRBJ2-7, with 12 bases fitting TRBD2. The germline CDR1 and CDR2 sequences are SGHVS and FQNEAQ. The trim removed 5 bases at V and 6 bases at J, leaving 8 bases unmatched. The CDR3 consists of 15 residues. CDR3 DNA: TGTGCCAGCAGCCAAACGACTAGCGGGAGACCCGAGCAGTACTTC. Translated: CASSQTTSGRPEQYF. Complete variable domain (other parts from reference TRBV7-8 and TRBJ2-7): GAGVSQSPRYKVAKRGQDVALRCDPISGHVSLFWYQQALGQGPEFLTYFQNEAQLDKSGLPSDRFFAERPEGSVSTLKIQRTQQEDSAVYLCASSQTTSGRPEQYFGPGTRLTVT.

This clonotype was observed a handful of times. This rearrangement joins TRBV30 to TRBJ2-2, with a possible D match to TRBD2 (6 bases). The CDR3 is made up of 16 amino acids. The V end lost 3 bases, the J end lost 5 bases, and 19 bases lay between the germline ends. Looked up from germline, CDR1 is GTSNPN and CDR2 is SVGIG (reference sequence). CDR3 nucleotides: TGTGCCTGGAGATCCCACCGGGGCGCGGGAACCGGGGAGCTGTTTTTT. Translating gives CAWRSHRGAGTGELFF.

There are a few counts of this clonotype. The gene calls are TRBV5-1 and TRBJ2-3, with TRBD2 identical over 7 bases. The germline V gene has CDR1 SGHRS and CDR2 YFSETQ. J lost 5 bases, V lost 4 bases, and 4 bases had no gene match. The CDR3 has 13 residues. CDR3 DNA: TGCGCCAGCAGCAGCGGGATAGTAGATACGCAGTATTTT. Amino acids: CASSSGIVDTQYF.

V is TRBV11-2 and J is TRBJ2-1; 7 bases line up with TRBD2. Germline CDR1 is SGHAT and CDR2 is FQNNGV. Germline trimming cut 6 bases from V and 5 bases from J; bases unmatched to any gene: 10. The CDR3 has 15 residues. The CDR3 coding sequence is TGTGCCAGCAGGTCACTAGCGCGAAGCCACAATGAGCAGTTCTTC. The encoded protein is CASRSLARSHNEQFF.

In its sample, this clonotype was seen a few times. V usage is TRBV11-3 and J usage is TRBJ2-1; D possibly matches TRBD1 or TRBD2 (5 bases each). Germline lookup yields CDR1 SGHNT and CDR2 YENEEA. The CDR3 spans 16 residues. V lost 1 base and J 5 bases, leaving 15 bases between the germline ends. This CDR3 reads CASSLVGAGQDNEQFF. For the CDR3, the DNA is TGTGCCAGCAGCTTAGTAGGGGCGGGTCAAGACAATGAGCAGTTCTTC. Complete variable domain (other parts from reference TRBV11-3 and TRBJ2-1): EAGVVQSPRYKIIEKKQPVAFWCNPISGHNTLYWYLQNLGQGPELLIRYENEEAVDDSQLPKDRFSAERLKGVDSTLKIQPAELGDSAVYLCASSLVGAGQDNEQFFGPGTRLTVL.

This clonotype came up a few times. This rearrangement joins TRBV29-1 to TRBJ2-5, with D possibly being TRBD1 (6 bases). The DNA end favors TRBJ2-7, so the J call may be wrong. The CDR3 totals 13 residues. Looked up from germline, CDR1 is SQVTM and CDR2 is ANQGSEA. CDR3 region: CSVEGAGAAEQYF. The DNA of the CDR3 is TGCAGCGTTGAAGGGGCAGGGGCTGCCGAGCAGTACTTC.

This clonotype showed up just a few times. The chain combines TRBV2 with TRBJ2-5; D remains ambiguous. The J call may be mistaken, given a closer DNA end match to TRBJ2-7. This CDR3 contains 14 residues. Germline CDR1 and CDR2: SNHLY and FYNNEI. For the CDR3, the DNA is TGTGCCAGCAGTGAATGGGTTAACAAGGGCGAGCAGTACTTC. This encodes CASSEWVNKGEQYF.

Many counts were recorded for this clonotype. This chain uses TRBV7-9 with TRBJ2-7; TRBD2 matches at 15 bases. There are 16 residues in the CDR3. Trimming took 1 base from V and 5 from J; bases not matched to a gene: 3. From germline, CDR1 is SEHNR and CDR2 FQNEAQ (reference sequence). The CDR3 DNA follows: TGTGCCAGCAGCTTAGGGGGACTAGCGGGAGGCGACGAGCAGTACTTC. Encoded protein: CASSLGGLAGGDEQYF.

The chain carries TRBV20-1 and TRBJ2-5, with 12 bases identical to TRBD2. The J call may be faulty, since TRBJ2-1 better matches the DNA end. In germline, CDR1 is DFQATT, CDR2 SNEGSKA (reference sequence). This CDR3 contains 15 residues. CDR3 coding DNA: TGCAGTGCGGCGACTAGCGGGAGAATTGGCAATGAGCAGTTCTTC. The encoded protein is CSAATSGRIGNEQFF.

This clonotype was counted a few times. The rearrangement links TRBV5-1 to TRBJ2-1, with 8 bases identical to TRBD1. The V gene's germline CDR1 is SGHRS and CDR2 YFSETQ. The CDR3 has 15 residues. V gave up 4 bases and J gave up 2 bases; unmatched junction bases: 5. The CDR3: CASSPEDRAYNEQFF. The CDR3 coding sequence is TGCGCCAGCAGCCCCGAGGACAGGGCCTACAATGAGCAGTTCTTC.